Shown below are 6 T cell receptor beta chains from a single sample sequenced in a study of T cells after somatic rescue of genetic block. TCRdb's table, derived via immunoSEQ multiplex PCR, lists solely in-frame clones and lacks some. The data contain 65,000 to 70,000 clones, 85% to 95% of them singletons. Sequencing was carried out using peripheral blood mononuclear cells (PBMCs). All receptors derive from a man aged 35 to 55.

This chain uses TRBV30 with TRBJ2-5; the match to TRBD2 covers 7 bases. V dropped 5 bases and J dropped 5; count of bases not matched to a gene: 5. Per the germline V gene, CDR1 is GTSNPN and CDR2 is SVGIG (reference sequence). The CDR3 extends over 12 amino acids. CDR3 in amino acids: CAWALGGETQYF. The CDR3 DNA is TGTGCCTGGGCGTTGGGGGGGGAGACCCAGTACTTC. Based on the CDR3 plus reference TRBV30 and TRBJ2-5, the full variable domain is SQTIHQWPATLVQPVGSPLSLECTVEGTSNPNLYWYRQAAGRGLQLLFYSVGIGQISSEVPQNLSASRPQDRQFILSSKKLLLSDSGFYLCAWALGGETQYFGPGTRLLVL.

The chain uses TRBV27 and TRBJ2-7, with TRBD1 matching over 9 bases. This CDR3 spans 13 amino acids. Germline V gives CDR1 MNHEY, CDR2 SMNVEV (reference sequence). V trimming: 5 bases; J trimming: 4 bases; junction bases outside the gene matches: 3. The CDR3 region has the DNA TGTGCCAGCAGTCTCGGGACAGGGTACGAGCAGTACTTC. It yields the protein CASSLGTGYEQYF.

CDR3 sequence: CASMSPGGARFGYTF. CDR3 nucleotides: TGTGCCAGTATGTCCCCAGGTGGGGCGAGATTTGGCTACACCTTC. The gene calls are TRBV19 and TRBJ1-2; maybe TRBD1 (5 bases). V lost 7 bases to trimming and J lost 7 bases, with 22 bases between them. The CDR3 runs to 15 residues. The V gene's germline CDR1 is LNHDA and CDR2 SQIVND (reference sequence).

The gene calls are TRBV5-5 and TRBJ2-3; D is unresolved. Germline CDR1 reads SGHKS; CDR2 reads YYEKEE (reference sequence). The CDR3 spans 12 residues. Trimming shortened V by 4 bases and J by 7 bases, and 10 bases separated the two germline ends. CDR3 region: CASSPRLYTQYF. The CDR3 DNA sequence: TGTGCCAGCAGCCCACGGCTCTATACGCAGTATTTT.

The genes are TRBV5-1 and TRBJ2-7; D is possibly TRBD2 (6 bases). The germline V and J ends were trimmed by 5 bases and 6 bases, with 15 bases remaining between them. Germline V CDR1 and CDR2: SGHRS, YFSETQ. CDR3 length: 13 residues. The CDR3 loop is CASRPRELSEQYF. For the CDR3, the DNA is TGCGCCAGCAGACCCCGGGAGTTGAGCGAGCAGTACTTC.

V gene TRBV29-1 combines with J gene TRBJ2-1; 7 nucleotides line up with TRBD2. This CDR3 comprises 14 residues. CDR1 is SQVTM and CDR2 is ANQGSEA in the germline V gene. With V trimmed by 4 bases and J by 2 bases, 5 bases remained unmatched. The chain's CDR3 is CSVARESPYNEQFF. Written as DNA, the CDR3 is TGCAGCGTTGCGCGGGAGTCCCCCTACAATGAGCAGTTCTTC.